This T cell receptor beta chain was captured by sequencing in a study of shared clonotypes between healthy human individuals. TCRdb's table, derived via immunoSEQ multiplex PCR, lists solely in-frame clones and lacks some. This table has about 2.4 million clones, over 85% appearing once. CDR1 and CDR2 from the germline V gene are MNHEY and SVGAGI. This CDR3 has 14 residues. V shed 5 bases and J shed 5 bases, with 16 bases lying between them. This receptor was obtained from a young man in good health. Some clones in this sample may be carry-over from other donors' samples. Material: naive CD4+ T cells from PBMCs. Indicated subset: CD45RA+ positively selected. The chain uses TRBV6-5 and TRBJ2-7; D ambiguous. This chain's CDR3 is CASSPDLVVDEQYF. The CDR3 DNA reads as TGTGCCAGCAGTCCTGATTTGGTTGTCGACGAGCAGTACTTC.